This TCR beta chain came from a study of blood T cell repertoires in COVID-19. Study-wide context: Samples taken during acute and convalescent COVID-19 were collected in the United States, Italy and Spain. PBMCs, B-cell-depleted T cells, or T cells were the source of the cDNA or gDNA that made up the material.

Methods used by the authors: How many nucleated cells were present was estimated from reference gene primer amplification. Using immunoSEQ multiplex PCR, the repertoire was profiled, and TCRdb retains in-frame clones only, with some absent. The V and J calls and clone size are taken from that table; D and trimming were inferred from the DNA. The sample consists of roughly 100,000 clones, around 90% of them appearing once. Enrolled during active infection, Seattle patients were then followed longitudinally. This clone has only one observation. The specimen was peripheral blood. The source of this sequence is a human donor with COVID-19, enrolled during active disease. The donor label of this sample is uncertain.

CDR3 sequence reads: CASSLGSRQGEQYF. The CDR3 DNA is TGTGCCAGCAGCTTGGGGAGTAGACAGGGGGAGCAGTACTTC. The V and J genes are TRBV11-2 and TRBJ2-7, with TRBD1 matching over 8 bases. The CDR3 has 14 residues. Per the germline V gene, CDR1 is SGHAT and CDR2 is FQNNGV. V shed 3 bases, J shed 7 bases, and the junction held 8 bases outside the gene matches.